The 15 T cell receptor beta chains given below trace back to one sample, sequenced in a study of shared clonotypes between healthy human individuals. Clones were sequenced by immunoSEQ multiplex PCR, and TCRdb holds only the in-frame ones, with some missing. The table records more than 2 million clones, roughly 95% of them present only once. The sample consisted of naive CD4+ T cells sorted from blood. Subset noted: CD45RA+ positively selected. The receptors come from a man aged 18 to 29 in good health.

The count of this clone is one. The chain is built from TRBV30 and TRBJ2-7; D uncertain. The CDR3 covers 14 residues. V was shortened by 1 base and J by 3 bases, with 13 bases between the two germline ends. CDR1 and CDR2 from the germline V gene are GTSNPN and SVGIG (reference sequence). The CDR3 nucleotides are TGTGCCTGGAGTGAGAACCGAGTCTACTACGAGCAGTACTTC. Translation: CAWSENRVYYEQYF.

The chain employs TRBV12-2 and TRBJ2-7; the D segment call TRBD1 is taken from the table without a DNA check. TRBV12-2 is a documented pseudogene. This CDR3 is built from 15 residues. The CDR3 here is CASRFKRQASTGQYF. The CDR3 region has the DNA TGTGCAAGTCGTTTTAAAAGACAGGCCTCTACGGGGCAGTACTTC.

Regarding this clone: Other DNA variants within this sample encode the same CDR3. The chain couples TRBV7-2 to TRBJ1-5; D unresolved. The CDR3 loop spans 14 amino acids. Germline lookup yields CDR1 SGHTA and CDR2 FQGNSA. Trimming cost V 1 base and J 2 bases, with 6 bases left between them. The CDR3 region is CASSLGGGNQPQHF. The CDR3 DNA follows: TGTGCCAGCAGCTTAGGTGGTGGCAATCAGCCCCAGCATTTT.

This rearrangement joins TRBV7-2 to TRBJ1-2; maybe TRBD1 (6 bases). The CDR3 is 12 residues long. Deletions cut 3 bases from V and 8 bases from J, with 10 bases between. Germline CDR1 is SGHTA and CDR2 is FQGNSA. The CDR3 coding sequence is TGTGCCAGCAGCTTCCGGACAGAAGGCTACACCTTC. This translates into CASSFRTEGYTF.

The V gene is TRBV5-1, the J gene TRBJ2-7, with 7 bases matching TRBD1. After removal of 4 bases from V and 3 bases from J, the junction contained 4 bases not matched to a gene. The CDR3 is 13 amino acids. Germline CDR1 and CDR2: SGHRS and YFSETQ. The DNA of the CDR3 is TGCGCCAGCAGCCCCGACAGGGACTACGAGCAGTACTTC. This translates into CASSPDRDYEQYF.

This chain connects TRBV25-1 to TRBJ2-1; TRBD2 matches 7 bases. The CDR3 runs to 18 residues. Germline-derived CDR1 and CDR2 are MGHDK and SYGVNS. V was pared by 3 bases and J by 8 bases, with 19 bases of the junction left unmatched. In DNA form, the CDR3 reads TGTGCCAGCAGTGACTCCCTCTCCGCGCCTAGCGGTATAGATGAGCAGTTCTTC. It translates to CASSDSLSAPSGIDEQFF.

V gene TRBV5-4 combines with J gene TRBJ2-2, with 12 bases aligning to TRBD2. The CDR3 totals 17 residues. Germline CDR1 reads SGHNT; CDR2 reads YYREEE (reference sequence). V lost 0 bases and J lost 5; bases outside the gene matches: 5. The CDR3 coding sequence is TGTGCCAGCAGCTTGGGACTAGCGGGAGTACGGACCGGGGAGCTGTTTTTT. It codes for CASSLGLAGVRTGELFF.

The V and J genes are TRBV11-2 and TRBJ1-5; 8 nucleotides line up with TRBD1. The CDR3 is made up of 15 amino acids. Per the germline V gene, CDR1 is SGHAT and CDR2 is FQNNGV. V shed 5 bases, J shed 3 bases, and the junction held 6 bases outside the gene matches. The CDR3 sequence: CASSGGTGLNQPQHF. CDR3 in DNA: TGTGCCAGCAGCGGGGGGACAGGCCTCAATCAGCCCCAGCATTTT. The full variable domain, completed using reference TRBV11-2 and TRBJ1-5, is EAGVAQSPRYKIIEKRQSVAFWCNPISGHATLYWYQQILGQGPKLLIQFQNNGVVDDSQLPKDRFSAERLKGVDSTLKIQPAKLEDSAVYLCASSGGTGLNQPQHFGDGTRLSIL.

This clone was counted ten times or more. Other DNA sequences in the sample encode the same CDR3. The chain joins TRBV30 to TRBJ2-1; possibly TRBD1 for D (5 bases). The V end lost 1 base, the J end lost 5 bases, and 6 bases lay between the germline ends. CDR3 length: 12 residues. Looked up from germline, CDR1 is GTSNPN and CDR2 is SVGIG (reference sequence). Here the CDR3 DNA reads TGTGCCTGGAGTGAGGGGCACAATGAGCAGTTCTTC. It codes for CAWSEGHNEQFF. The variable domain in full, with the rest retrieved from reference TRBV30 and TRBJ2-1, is SQTIHQWPATLVQPVGSPLSLECTVEGTSNPNLYWYRQAAGRGLQLLFYSVGIGQISSEVPQNLSASRPQDRQFILSSKKLLLSDSGFYLCAWSEGHNEQFFGPGTRLTVL.

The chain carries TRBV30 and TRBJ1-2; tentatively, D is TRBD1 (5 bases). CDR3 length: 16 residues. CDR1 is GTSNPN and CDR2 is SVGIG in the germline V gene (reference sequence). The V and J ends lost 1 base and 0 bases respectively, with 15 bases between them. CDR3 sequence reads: CAWSGAGTRANYGYTF. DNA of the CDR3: TGTGCCTGGAGTGGGGCGGGGACGCGAGCTAACTATGGCTACACCTTC.

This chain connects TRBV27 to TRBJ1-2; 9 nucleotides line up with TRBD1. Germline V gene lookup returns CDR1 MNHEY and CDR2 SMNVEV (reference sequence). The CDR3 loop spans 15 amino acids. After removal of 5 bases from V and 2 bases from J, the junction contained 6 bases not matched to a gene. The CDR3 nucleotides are TGTGCCAGCAGTCCCCTGGGGACAGGGAACTATGGCTACACCTTC. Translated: CASSPLGTGNYGYTF.

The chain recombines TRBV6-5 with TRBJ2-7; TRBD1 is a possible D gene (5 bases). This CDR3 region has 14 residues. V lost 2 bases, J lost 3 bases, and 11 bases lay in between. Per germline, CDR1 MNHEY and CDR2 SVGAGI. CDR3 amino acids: CASSYNQGLYEQYF. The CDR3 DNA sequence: TGTGCCAGCAGTTACAACCAGGGCCTCTACGAGCAGTACTTC.

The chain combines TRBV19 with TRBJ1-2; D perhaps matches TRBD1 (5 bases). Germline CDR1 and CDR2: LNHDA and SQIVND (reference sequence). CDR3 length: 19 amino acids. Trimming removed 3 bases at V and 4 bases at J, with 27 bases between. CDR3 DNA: TGTGCCAGTAGTATTCAGGGAGTCCAGGCGCTTCAGCGGAGCTATGGCTACACCTTC. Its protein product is CASSIQGVQALQRSYGYTF.

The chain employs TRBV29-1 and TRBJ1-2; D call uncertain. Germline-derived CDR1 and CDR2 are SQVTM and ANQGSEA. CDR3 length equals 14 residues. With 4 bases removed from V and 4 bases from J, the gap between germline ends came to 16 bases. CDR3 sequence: CSVAAEGSVYGYTF. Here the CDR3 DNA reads TGCAGCGTTGCGGCCGAGGGCTCCGTCTATGGCTACACCTTC.

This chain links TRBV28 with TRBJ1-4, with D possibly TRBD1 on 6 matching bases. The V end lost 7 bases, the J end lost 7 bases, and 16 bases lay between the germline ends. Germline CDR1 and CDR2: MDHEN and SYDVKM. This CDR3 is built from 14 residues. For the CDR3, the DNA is TGTGCCAGCACGCGGGGGCGGCTGAGTGAAAAACTGTTTTTT. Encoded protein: CASTRGRLSEKLFF.